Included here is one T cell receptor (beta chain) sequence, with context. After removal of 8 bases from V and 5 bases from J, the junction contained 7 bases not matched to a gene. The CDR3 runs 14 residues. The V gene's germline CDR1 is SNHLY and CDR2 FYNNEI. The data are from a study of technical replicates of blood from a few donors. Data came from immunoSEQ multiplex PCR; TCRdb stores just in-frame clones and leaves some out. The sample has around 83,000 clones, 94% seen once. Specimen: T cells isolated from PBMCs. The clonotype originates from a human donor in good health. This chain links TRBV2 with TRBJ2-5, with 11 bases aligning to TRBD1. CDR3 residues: CASRQDRGLETQYF. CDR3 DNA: TGTGCCAGCCGTCAGGACAGGGGGCTTGAGACCCAGTACTTC.